The T cell receptor beta chain under discussion was sequenced for a study of cytomegalovirus exposure and HLA in healthy donors. Study summary: A subsequent analysis stated that the 120 or so validation repertoires were run on the same platform as the roughly 710 first-cohort repertoires. The study's findings and limits: Diagnosis of cytomegalovirus status made by the classifier reportedly showed high specificity and sensitivity.

Sequencing was performed with immunoSEQ multiplex PCR; in TCRdb, only in-frame clones are kept and a portion is missing. The sample holds hundreds of thousands of clones, more than 80% seen once. A remark on this clone: Its matching antigen is unknown.

Sequenced sample: PBMCs. The origin of this receptor is a woman between 18 and 29 years old in good health and CMV-seronegative.

For the CDR3, the DNA is TGTGCCAGCAGTGAATTGGGACTAGCGGGGGCCCCGGGCACAGATACGCAGTATTTT. Protein product: CASSELGLAGAPGTDTQYF. This chain joins TRBV27 and TRBJ2-3, with TRBD2 matching over 14 bases. V lost 5 bases to trimming and J lost 1 base; unmatched junction nucleotides: 11. The CDR3 contains 19 residues. Per the germline V gene, CDR1 is MNHEY and CDR2 is SMNVEV (reference sequence).